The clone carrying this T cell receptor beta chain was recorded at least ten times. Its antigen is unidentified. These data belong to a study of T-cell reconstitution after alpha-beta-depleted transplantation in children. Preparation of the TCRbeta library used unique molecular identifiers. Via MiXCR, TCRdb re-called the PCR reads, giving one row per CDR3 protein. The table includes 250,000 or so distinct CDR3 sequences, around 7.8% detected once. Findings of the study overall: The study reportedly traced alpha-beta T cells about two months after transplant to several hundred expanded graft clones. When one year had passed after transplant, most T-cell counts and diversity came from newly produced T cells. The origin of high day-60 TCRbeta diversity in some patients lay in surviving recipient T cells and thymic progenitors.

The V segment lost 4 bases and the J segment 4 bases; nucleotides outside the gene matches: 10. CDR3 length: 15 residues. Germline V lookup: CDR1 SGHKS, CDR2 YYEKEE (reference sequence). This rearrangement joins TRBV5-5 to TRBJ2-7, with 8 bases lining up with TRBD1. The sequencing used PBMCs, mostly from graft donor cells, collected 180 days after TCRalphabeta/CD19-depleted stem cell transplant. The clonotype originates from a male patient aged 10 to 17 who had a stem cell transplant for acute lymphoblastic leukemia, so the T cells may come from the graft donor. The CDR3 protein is CASSPDRGRGYEQYF. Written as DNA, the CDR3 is TGTGCCAGCAGCCCTGACAGGGGCCGAGGATACGAGCAGTACTTC.